The 11 T cell receptor beta chains below come from one sample, sequenced in a study of blood T cell repertoires in COVID-19. The assay was immunoSEQ multiplex PCR, and TCRdb's table has in-frame clones only and misses some. The sample holds 230,000 or so clones; roughly 89% are singletons and the top ten take less than 4.5%. The sequenced sample consisted of PBMCs or T cells enriched from blood (not recorded which). The receptors were sampled from a woman in her thirties or forties with acute COVID-19.

V gene TRBV7-8 combines with J gene TRBJ2-5; 10 bases match TRBD1. Trimming took 7 bases from V and 3 from J; bases not matched to a gene: 11. The CDR3 totals 16 residues. The germline V gene encodes CDR1 SGHVS and CDR2 FQNEAQ. CDR3 sequence: CASTSRQGAIEETQYF. CDR3 coding DNA: TGTGCCAGCACCTCGCGACAGGGGGCTATAGAAGAGACCCAGTACTTC.

This clone appeared a single time. This chain uses TRBV9 with TRBJ2-2; TRBD1 might be the D (5 bases). The V end lost 0 bases, the J end lost 6 bases, and 18 bases lay between the germline ends. The CDR3 sequence is 17 residues long. Germline-derived CDR1 and CDR2 are SGDLS and YYNGEE. The chain's CDR3 is CASSVASRSGQAGELFF. In DNA form, the CDR3 reads TGTGCCAGCAGCGTAGCCTCTCGTTCAGGGCAAGCCGGGGAGCTGTTTTTT.

The V and J genes are TRBV29-1 and TRBJ2-1, with D perhaps matching TRBD2 (6 bases). The V gene lost 7 bases and the J gene lost 0 bases, with 13 bases spanning the gap. CDR1 is SQVTM and CDR2 is ANQGSEA in the germline V gene. The CDR3 length is 14 residues. The chain's CDR3 is CSAGDWSSYNEQFF. The CDR3 region has the DNA TGCAGCGCCGGGGACTGGAGCTCCTACAATGAGCAGTTCTTC.

The CDR3 here is CASSPRPGQKTDTQYF. CDR3 coding DNA: TGTGCCAGCAGCCCGAGGCCGGGACAGAAAACAGATACGCAGTATTTT. V usage is TRBV5-8 and J usage is TRBJ2-3; TRBD1 matches at 7 bases. Trimming removed 4 bases from V and 3 bases from J; junction bases left unmatched: 11. The CDR3 length is 16 residues. Germline lookup yields CDR1 SGHTS and CDR2 YDEGEE.

This clone was seen once. The chain is built from TRBV30 and TRBJ2-5, with TRBD2 matching 7 bases. Looked up from germline, CDR1 is GTSNPN and CDR2 is SVGIG (reference sequence). The CDR3 loop spans 15 amino acids. Germline trimming cut 0 bases from V and 0 bases from J; bases unmatched to any gene: 4. This CDR3 reads CAWSVSGGYQETQYF. CDR3 in DNA: TGTGCCTGGAGTGTTTCCGGGGGGTACCAAGAGACCCAGTACTTC.

The rearrangement uses TRBV2 and TRBJ1-4; a possible D gene is TRBD1 (5 bases). The germline CDR1 and CDR2 sequences are SNHLY and FYNNEI. This CDR3 spans 14 amino acids. Trimming removed 8 bases from V and 5 bases from J, with 15 bases in between. The CDR3 DNA reads as TGTGCCAGCCGGCGGGACGGTACCAATGAAAAACTGTTTTTT. It codes for CASRRDGTNEKLFF.

The genes are TRBV27 and TRBJ2-2, with 9 bases identical to TRBD1. V lost 5 bases to trimming and J lost 5 bases; unmatched junction nucleotides: 6. The CDR3 sequence is 15 residues long. The germline V gene has CDR1 MNHEY and CDR2 SMNVEV (reference sequence). The CDR3 protein is CASSPRQGETGELFF. The DNA of the CDR3 is TGTGCCAGCAGTCCCCGACAGGGGGAGACCGGGGAGCTGTTTTTT.

The gene calls are TRBV2 and TRBJ1-5; the match to TRBD1 covers 7 bases. CDR1 and CDR2 from the germline V gene are SNHLY and FYNNEI. The CDR3 has 16 amino acids. V was clipped by 6 bases and J by 2 bases; unmatched bases: 10. CDR3 residues: CASSAGTVFGNQPQHF. CDR3 in DNA: TGTGCCAGCAGCGCCGGGACAGTGTTTGGCAATCAGCCCCAGCATTTT.

The chain links TRBV7-2 to TRBJ1-4; no clear D. Trimming removed 1 base from V and 0 bases from J, with 6 bases in between. Germline values: CDR1 SGHTA, CDR2 FQGNSA. The CDR3 extends over 15 amino acids. Written as DNA, the CDR3 is TGTGCCAGCAGCTTAGACTCCACAACTAATGAAAAACTGTTTTTT. Translating gives CASSLDSTTNEKLFF.

The chain carries TRBV2 and TRBJ1-1, with a possible D match to TRBD1 (5 bases). The CDR3 extends over 13 amino acids. CDR1 and CDR2 (germline): SNHLY, FYNNEI. Trimming took 3 bases from V and 4 from J, leaving 9 bases between them. The CDR3 sequence is CASSDKGITEAFF. The CDR3 region has the DNA TGTGCCAGCAGTGATAAGGGGATCACTGAAGCTTTCTTT.

The chain carries TRBV5-6 and TRBJ2-1, with D perhaps TRBD1 (6 bases). The CDR3 runs 17 residues. Trimming left V 2 bases short and J 0 bases short, with 15 bases between. In germline, CDR1 is SGHDT, CDR2 YYEEEE. The CDR3 here is CASSFFLTGYSYNEQFF. CDR3 bases: TGTGCCAGCAGCTTTTTTCTGACAGGCTACTCCTACAATGAGCAGTTCTTC.